This TCR beta chain was sequenced for a study of shared clonotypes between healthy human individuals (TCRdb year 2020). Broadly, across the study: The cohort comprised two women and three men aged 18 to 49 years. To increase sequencing depth and limit assay-specific biases, TCR repertoire library preparation and sequencing were carried out by different laboratories using diverse techniques. Leukapheresis yielded between about 0.8 and 9.5 billion PBMCs per donor. Blood TCR repertoires of roughly 5 healthy adults were deeply sequenced to estimate repertoire size and the extent of clonotype sharing between individuals. Per donor, three plates each were used for CD4 naive and CD4 memory, two for CD8 naive, and one for CD8 memory.

Using the deep immunoSEQ assay, TCR CDR3 regions were amplified from genomic DNA by multiplex PCR. Extracted genomic DNA from each cell subset was distributed evenly across all wells of several immunoSEQ 96-well plates, and each plate was treated as a replicate. Each replicate PCR for sorted subsets received approximately 220 ng genomic DNA, equal to about 29,000 T cell genomes. The purified libraries were quantified using a Qubit 3.0 fluorometer, sized with a Bioanalyzer 2100, and then quantified again using the KAPA Library Quantification kit. Every immunoSEQ 96-well plate was sequenced on a separate single-read 150-cycle Illumina NextSeq 550 flow cell. Under the source paper's analysis protocol: Because the immunoSEQ output included only junctional sequences and no quality scores, the filtering could not be the same as the filtering used for full-length reads. To assign V/J genes and CDR3, sequences were annotated against IMGT germline references using PyIR, a Python wrapper for IgBLAST v1.9. Any read was removed if the V/J assignment was weak (E-value above 1e-6), the CDR3 was missing, or the read contained stop codons, out-of-frame junctions, or ambiguous translated residues. V3J clonotypes were defined by identical inferred V gene, J gene, and CDR3 amino acid sequence. Percentage overlap between repertoires was calculated by dividing the number of shared unique clonotypes by the size of the smaller repertoire. Repertoire richness was assessed with RTK rarefaction, the Chao1 estimator, and Recon v2.1 estimates of unobserved clonotypes. For all TCRbeta clonotypes obtained by the gDNA method from a few donors, generation probabilities were computed with OLGA. The table comes from immuneACCESS by way of TCRdb, which keeps in-frame sequences with V and J called. Part of the clones is missing from these tables; in studies checked, under half for an unresolved V gene and the rest for unknown reasons. Clone size and the V and J calls come from that table; the DNA yielded D and trimming. This sample comprises about 730,000 clones, over 60% of them detected only once. The top ten constitute over 1.5% of the sample.

The donors were healthy, HIV-negative adults who had no recently reported acute infections or vaccinations. Every donor was a Caucasian adult living in Nashville, Tennessee, USA. Magnetic negative selection was used to enrich CD4+ T cells, after which naive cells were positively selected on CD45RA and the negative fraction became the memory subset. Blood was obtained by leukapheresis, after which PBMCs were separated by Ficoll-Histopaque density gradient centrifugation and cryopreserved in liquid nitrogen vapor phase. Analytical flow cytometry was used to check the purity and quantity of each magnetically sorted T cell population. From each sorted fraction, genomic DNA was isolated and quantified by UV absorbance on a Nanodrop 2000c. Points the paper makes about the study in general: Larger estimated clonotype richness was generally found for naive subsets than for memory subsets. Sampling was limited to blood, and TCR repertoires in tissue likely differ from TCR repertoires in blood. When a few donors were compared, the shared fraction of clonotypes was roughly 4.8% for naive CD4, over 3% for naive CD8, roughly 2.3% for memory CD4, and under 0.5% for memory CD8. Compared with non-shared clonotypes, clonotypes shared by all four sorted-subset donors had higher generation probabilities. The genetic and exposure-history diversity represented was limited by the small number of donors. Incomplete sequencing was indicated by rarefaction of sorted-subset datasets, despite the large sequencing depth. Based on pairwise subsampling, the degree of clonotype sharing among donors was expected to be affected by sequencing depth.

The CDR3 covers 16 residues, taking in both the cysteine and the phenylalanine. Solely the CDR3 DNA is kept, with 48 bases framed from the first base. Sequences SGHTS (CDR1) and YDEGEE (CDR2) are obtained from the germline V gene. V loses 3 bases at its end and J loses 0 bases; junction bases beyond the gene matches: 5. Only a few counts were recorded for this clone. The antigen this receptor binds is unknown. No quality values exist for individual bases; no much larger clone is one base distant. The rearrangement joined TRBV5-8 to TRBJ2-3; 9 central bases correspond to TRBD2. The TCR originated in a woman in her 30s in good health. Sequenced input: memory CD4+ T cells sorted from blood. The cell subset or site label, read with the paper, signifies: CD45RA-negative fraction. This receptor has the CDR3 CASSYETSGSTDTQYF. The DNA reads TGTGCCAGCAGCTATGAAACTAGCGGGAGCACAGATACGCAGTATTTT.